A selection of T cell receptor beta chains follows, all from one sample in a study of T cell repertoires in cytomegalovirus infection. Each CDR3 protein gets one entry after TCRdb re-called the reads with MiXCR. The table lists around 450,000 distinct CDR3 sequences, roughly 10% of them singletons, with roughly a tenth in the top ten. The sample consisted of PBMCs. The receptors stem from a human donor in good health (CMV status not recorded). Some clones in this sample may be carry-over from other donors' samples. CDR3s include the opening cysteine and the closing phenylalanine or tryptophan. Fields, in order: D gene, J gene, clone size, V gene, CDR3 protein, CDR3 DNA. A D gene is named only where the DNA matches it firmly. Size is omitted from some rows. Given values are once, few, many or a class for expanded clones.

d_call: .
j_call: TRBJ2-7
clone_size: .
v_call: TRBV15
cdr3_aa: CATSERALSYEQYF
cdr3_nt: TGTGCCACCAGCGAACGGGCCCTCTCCTACGAGCAGTACTTC

d_call: .
j_call: TRBJ1-5
clone_size: .
v_call: TRBV7-6
cdr3_aa: CASSLERGWSNQPQHF
cdr3_nt: TGTGCCAGCAGCTTAGAACGGGGTTGGTCCAATCAGCCCCAGCATTTT

d_call: .
j_call: TRBJ2-5
clone_size: many
v_call: TRBV28
cdr3_aa: CASSRRKAQETQYF
cdr3_nt: TGTGCCAGCAGCCGTCGGAAAGCGCAAGAGACCCAGTACTTC

d_call: .
j_call: TRBJ1-1
clone_size: few
v_call: TRBV20-1
cdr3_aa: CSARDIGAEAFF
cdr3_nt: TGCAGTGCTAGAGATATCGGAGCTGAAGCTTTCTTT

d_call: .
j_call: TRBJ2-7
clone_size: .
v_call: TRBV29-1
cdr3_aa: CSVELDRPHEQYF
cdr3_nt: TGCAGCGTTGAATTGGACCGGCCCCACGAGCAGTACTTC

d_call: .
j_call: TRBJ2-2
clone_size: many
v_call: TRBV14
cdr3_aa: CASSQDLRGELFF
cdr3_nt: TGTGCCAGCAGCCAAGATTTGAGGGGGGAGCTGTTTTTT

d_call: .
j_call: TRBJ2-1
clone_size: many
v_call: TRBV7-8
cdr3_aa: CASSLGRQAYNEQFF
cdr3_nt: TGTGCCAGCAGCTTAGGGAGACAGGCGTACAATGAGCAGTTCTTC

d_call: .
j_call: TRBJ1-1
clone_size: many
v_call: TRBV7-9
cdr3_aa: CASSLNRDTEAFF
cdr3_nt: TGTGCCAGCAGCTTAAACAGGGACACTGAAGCTTTCTTT

d_call: TRBD1
j_call: TRBJ1-4
clone_size: many
v_call: TRBV7-2
cdr3_aa: CASRDRGMTNEKLFF
cdr3_nt: TGTGCCAGCAGAGACAGGGGGATGACTAATGAAAAACTGTTTTTT

d_call: TRBD1
j_call: TRBJ1-1
clone_size: few
v_call: TRBV28
cdr3_aa: CASSLNRGLWTEAFF
cdr3_nt: TGTGCCAGCAGTTTGAACAGGGGGCTTTGGACTGAAGCTTTCTTT

d_call: .
j_call: TRBJ2-2
clone_size: many
v_call: TRBV10-3
cdr3_aa: CAISESVVETGELFF
cdr3_nt: TGTGCCATCAGTGAGTCCGTGGTAGAAACCGGGGAGCTGTTTTTT

d_call: TRBD1
j_call: TRBJ2-6
clone_size: few
v_call: TRBV5-4
cdr3_aa: CASRTGAGANVLTF
cdr3_nt: TGTGCCAGCAGGACAGGGGCTGGGGCCAACGTCCTGACTTTC

d_call: .
j_call: TRBJ1-2
clone_size: few
v_call: TRBV3-1
cdr3_aa: CASSQEQNVYGYTF
cdr3_nt: TGTGCCAGCAGCCAGGAGCAGAACGTCTATGGCTACACCTTC

d_call: .
j_call: TRBJ2-2
clone_size: many
v_call: TRBV25-1
cdr3_aa: CASSDSARTAWGTGELFF
cdr3_nt: TGTGCCAGCAGTGATTCTGCTCGGACGGCTTGGGGCACCGGGGAGCTGTTTTTT

d_call: TRBD2
j_call: TRBJ2-1
clone_size: .
v_call: TRBV28
cdr3_aa: CASSRLGLADAYNEQFF
cdr3_nt: TGTGCCAGCAGCCGACTGGGACTAGCGGACGCCTACAATGAGCAGTTCTTC

d_call: .
j_call: TRBJ1-1
clone_size: .
v_call: TRBV7-9
cdr3_aa: CASSFQGRSTEAFF
cdr3_nt: TGTGCCAGCAGCTTCCAGGGGCGGTCGACTGAAGCTTTCTTT

d_call: .
j_call: TRBJ1-1
clone_size: many
v_call: TRBV7-3
cdr3_aa: CASSSQGAEAFF
cdr3_nt: TGTGCCAGCAGCTCGCAGGGAGCTGAAGCTTTCTTT

d_call: .
j_call: TRBJ2-1
clone_size: .
v_call: TRBV12-3/TRBV12-4
cdr3_aa: CASSPPAPSSYNEQFF
cdr3_nt: TGTGCCAGCAGTCCCCCAGCTCCAAGCTCCTACAATGAGCAGTTCTTC

d_call: TRBD2
j_call: TRBJ2-1
clone_size: many
v_call: TRBV7-3
cdr3_aa: CASNVAGGSYNEQFF
cdr3_nt: TGTGCCAGCAACGTAGCGGGAGGGTCCTACAATGAGCAGTTCTTC

d_call: TRBD1
j_call: TRBJ1-5
clone_size: many
v_call: TRBV28
cdr3_aa: CASSTGQGRNQPQHF
cdr3_nt: TGTGCCAGCAGCACGGGACAGGGGAGGAATCAGCCCCAGCATTTT

d_call: .
j_call: TRBJ1-5
clone_size: many
v_call: TRBV7-2
cdr3_aa: CASSRGQLNQPQHF
cdr3_nt: TGTGCCAGCAGCCGTGGACAGCTCAATCAGCCCCAGCATTTT

d_call: .
j_call: TRBJ2-2
clone_size: .
v_call: TRBV7-9
cdr3_aa: CASSERGHPGELFF
cdr3_nt: TGTGCCAGCAGCGAGAGGGGACACCCCGGGGAGCTGTTTTTT

d_call: .
j_call: TRBJ1-1
clone_size: .
v_call: TRBV24-1
cdr3_aa: CATSDLRGGSAFF
cdr3_nt: TGTGCCACCAGTGATTTGAGGGGAGGTTCGGCTTTCTTT

d_call: .
j_call: TRBJ2-5
clone_size: .
v_call: TRBV5-1
cdr3_aa: CASSLGSGSQETQYF
cdr3_nt: TGCGCCAGCAGCCTCGGTTCGGGGTCCCAAGAGACCCAGTACTTC

d_call: TRBD2
j_call: TRBJ2-2
clone_size: many
v_call: TRBV11-1
cdr3_aa: CASSAFTSGPNTGELFF
cdr3_nt: TGTGCCAGCAGCGCCTTCACTAGCGGTCCGAACACCGGGGAGCTGTTTTTT

d_call: TRBD1
j_call: TRBJ2-2
clone_size: many
v_call: TRBV7-9
cdr3_aa: CASSSDRGATGELFF
cdr3_nt: TGTGCCAGCAGCTCGGACAGGGGAGCCACCGGGGAGCTGTTTTTT

d_call: .
j_call: TRBJ1-1
clone_size: .
v_call: TRBV6-9
cdr3_aa: CASDKGGYTEAFF
cdr3_nt: TGTGCCAGTGACAAGGGGGGGTACACTGAAGCTTTCTTT

d_call: TRBD2
j_call: TRBJ2-1
clone_size: many
v_call: TRBV7-9
cdr3_aa: CASRKIAGGQNEQFF
cdr3_nt: TGTGCCAGCAGGAAGATAGCGGGGGGTCAGAATGAGCAGTTCTTC

d_call: .
j_call: TRBJ1-2
clone_size: many
v_call: TRBV6-1
cdr3_aa: CASSPDLYGYTF
cdr3_nt: TGTGCCAGCAGTCCCGACCTCTATGGCTACACCTTC

d_call: .
j_call: TRBJ2-7
clone_size: many
v_call: TRBV7-8
cdr3_aa: CASRDGSGEQYF
cdr3_nt: TGTGCCAGCAGGGACGGCTCGGGGGAGCAGTACTTC

d_call: .
j_call: TRBJ2-3
clone_size: .
v_call: TRBV19
cdr3_aa: CASSIGGIARDTQYF
cdr3_nt: TGTGCCAGTAGTATTGGTGGGATAGCGCGAGATACGCAGTATTTT

d_call: .
j_call: TRBJ1-1
clone_size: .
v_call: TRBV29-1
cdr3_aa: CSVGSRAMNTEAFF
cdr3_nt: TGCAGCGTGGGGTCGCGGGCTATGAACACTGAAGCTTTCTTT

d_call: TRBD1
j_call: TRBJ2-1
clone_size: many
v_call: TRBV12-3/TRBV12-4
cdr3_aa: CASSLDRWGQVNNEQFF
cdr3_nt: TGTGCCAGCAGTTTAGATAGATGGGGACAGGTCAACAATGAGCAGTTCTTC

d_call: .
j_call: TRBJ1-3
clone_size: few
v_call: TRBV2
cdr3_aa: CATLTSNRGNTIYF
cdr3_nt: TGTGCCACCTTGACCTCGAACCGCGGGAACACCATATATTTT

d_call: .
j_call: TRBJ1-4
clone_size: many
v_call: TRBV7-2
cdr3_aa: CASSLNSKINEKLFF
cdr3_nt: TGTGCCAGCAGCTTAAACTCCAAGATTAATGAAAAACTGTTTTTT

d_call: .
j_call: TRBJ1-1
clone_size: many
v_call: TRBV7-6
cdr3_aa: CASSLAQGTPTEAFF
cdr3_nt: TGTGCCAGCAGCTTAGCGCAGGGAACGCCCACTGAAGCTTTCTTT

d_call: .
j_call: TRBJ1-1
clone_size: many
v_call: TRBV7-9
cdr3_aa: CASRAGVGNTEAFF
cdr3_nt: TGTGCCAGCAGGGCCGGGGTGGGGAACACTGAAGCTTTCTTT

d_call: .
j_call: TRBJ1-1
clone_size: many
v_call: TRBV6-1
cdr3_aa: CASTLADGGVTEAFF
cdr3_nt: TGTGCCAGCACCCTAGCGGACGGTGGGGTTACTGAAGCTTTCTTT

d_call: .
j_call: TRBJ2-1
clone_size: .
v_call: TRBV20-1
cdr3_aa: CSARDRTNNLYNEQFF
cdr3_nt: TGCAGTGCTAGAGACCGGACCAACAATCTATACAATGAGCAGTTCTTC

d_call: TRBD2
j_call: TRBJ2-7
clone_size: many
v_call: TRBV4-1
cdr3_aa: CASSPGGGSGPYEQYF
cdr3_nt: TGCGCCAGCAGCCCCGGGGGGGGTAGTGGGCCCTACGAGCAGTACTTC

d_call: .
j_call: TRBJ1-1
clone_size: .
v_call: TRBV7-7
cdr3_aa: CASSLGERTEAFF
cdr3_nt: TGTGCTAGCAGCTTAGGAGAGCGCACTGAAGCTTTCTTT

d_call: .
j_call: TRBJ1-6
clone_size: .
v_call: TRBV5-1
cdr3_aa: CASSLVSQGGSPLHF
cdr3_nt: TGCGCCAGCAGCTTGGTATCACAGGGAGGATCACCCCTCCACTTT

d_call: .
j_call: TRBJ1-1
clone_size: few
v_call: TRBV15
cdr3_aa: CATRTDSTEAFF
cdr3_nt: TGTGCCACCAGAACGGACAGCACTGAAGCTTTCTTT

d_call: .
j_call: TRBJ2-6
clone_size: many
v_call: TRBV10-3
cdr3_aa: CAISGPTGANVLTF
cdr3_nt: TGTGCCATCAGCGGGCCAACTGGGGCCAACGTCCTGACTTTC

d_call: .
j_call: TRBJ1-1
clone_size: many
v_call: TRBV20-1
cdr3_aa: CSARGPEHTEAFF
cdr3_nt: TGCAGTGCTAGGGGTCCAGAGCACACTGAAGCTTTCTTT

d_call: .
j_call: TRBJ1-2
clone_size: .
v_call: TRBV13
cdr3_aa: CASSLGQGSDGYTF
cdr3_nt: TGCGCCAGCAGCTTGGGTCAGGGAAGCGATGGCTACACCTTC

d_call: .
j_call: TRBJ2-3
clone_size: many
v_call: TRBV6-1
cdr3_aa: CASSERGHNQLGTDTQYF
cdr3_nt: TGTGCCAGCAGTGAACGGGGCCACAACCAGTTGGGCACAGATACGCAGTATTTT

d_call: .
j_call: TRBJ1-3
clone_size: .
v_call: TRBV7-9
cdr3_aa: CASSPEVGGNTIYF
cdr3_nt: TGTGCCAGCAGCCCGGAAGTTGGAGGAAACACCATATATTTT

d_call: .
j_call: TRBJ1-1
clone_size: many
v_call: TRBV5-6
cdr3_aa: CASAVFGGKTEAFF
cdr3_nt: TGTGCCAGCGCGGTTTTCGGGGGGAAAACTGAAGCTTTCTTT

d_call: .
j_call: TRBJ1-5
clone_size: many
v_call: TRBV25-1
cdr3_aa: CASSESGRVGQPQHF
cdr3_nt: TGTGCCAGCAGTGAATCCGGAAGGGTGGGTCAGCCCCAGCATTTT

d_call: TRBD1
j_call: TRBJ1-2
clone_size: many
v_call: TRBV6-1
cdr3_aa: CASSRTATGASNYGYTF
cdr3_nt: TGTGCCAGCAGCAGGACGGCTACAGGGGCGTCTAACTATGGCTACACCTTC

d_call: .
j_call: TRBJ2-3
clone_size: many
v_call: TRBV7-6
cdr3_aa: CASSEGNTDTQYF
cdr3_nt: TGTGCCAGCAGTGAGGGAAACACAGATACGCAGTATTTT

d_call: TRBD1
j_call: TRBJ1-1
clone_size: many
v_call: TRBV7-9
cdr3_aa: CASSKGQGNTEAFF
cdr3_nt: TGTGCCAGCAGCAAGGGACAGGGGAACACTGAAGCTTTCTTT

d_call: .
j_call: TRBJ2-1
clone_size: many
v_call: TRBV14
cdr3_aa: CASSQGESNQFLRDNEQFF
cdr3_nt: TGTGCCAGCAGCCAAGGAGAGAGCAACCAGTTTCTTAGGGACAATGAGCAGTTCTTC

d_call: TRBD1
j_call: TRBJ2-1
clone_size: many
v_call: TRBV7-2
cdr3_aa: CASSLYPGGSSYNEQFF
cdr3_nt: TGTGCCAGCAGCTTATACCCAGGGGGCAGCTCCTACAATGAGCAGTTCTTC

d_call: .
j_call: TRBJ2-1
clone_size: many
v_call: TRBV12-3/TRBV12-4
cdr3_aa: CASSLRKNEQFF
cdr3_nt: TGTGCCAGCAGTTTACGTAAGAATGAGCAGTTCTTC

d_call: TRBD1
j_call: TRBJ1-2
clone_size: many
v_call: TRBV7-9
cdr3_aa: CASSNDRGGYTF
cdr3_nt: TGTGCCAGCAGCAATGACAGGGGCGGCTACACCTTC